The rows below give T cell receptor beta chains drawn from one sample of a study of T cell repertoires in cytomegalovirus infection. TCRdb re-called the reads with MiXCR, one entry per CDR3 protein. The sample includes 490,000 or so distinct CDR3 sequences, 11% of them seen just once. Sequencing input: PBMCs. Source of these receptors: a human donor in good health (CMV status not recorded). Some clones in this sample may be carry-over from other donors' samples. CDR3s include the opening cysteine and the closing phenylalanine or tryptophan. Fields, in order: clone size, CDR3 length, J gene, D gene, V gene, CDR3 DNA, CDR3 protein. The D gene is left open where the match is weak. Expanded clones are given a class, and other clones once, few, many or no size at all.

>many|11|TRBJ2-4|.|TRBV6-2/TRBV6-3
TGTGCCAGCAGTTACCACAGGGACCAGTACTTC
CASSYHRDQYF
>.|15|TRBJ2-1|.|TRBV19
TGTGCCAGTAGTATATCAAGAGGGGGGTACAATGAGCAGTTCTTC
CASSISRGGYNEQFF
>many|15|TRBJ2-2|.|TRBV6-8
TGTGCCAGCAGCTGGACATCCGCGAACACCGGGGAGCTGTTTTTT
CASSWTSANTGELFF
>many|23|TRBJ2-1|.|TRBV28
TGTGCCAGCAGTTTACCGACCCGAGGGGCCTCAACAGGGAAACCCTCTGGGTACAATGAGCAGTTCTTC
CASSLPTRGASTGKPSGYNEQFF
>.|15|TRBJ1-4|TRBD1|TRBV5-4
TGTGCCAGCAGCTTGGAGGGACAGAAGAGTGAAAAACTGTTTTTT
CASSLEGQKSEKLFF
>many|13|TRBJ1-2|.|TRBV11-1
TGTGCCAGCAGCTACCGGAGACAGCGGGGCTACACCTTC
CASSYRRQRGYTF
>few|17|TRBJ2-1|TRBD2|TRBV3-1
TGTGCCAGCAGCCAAGTTTCGAGTGGGACTAACAACAATGAGCAGTTCTTC
CASSQVSSGTNNNEQFF
>.|17|TRBJ1-1|TRBD1|TRBV7-9
TGTGCCAGCAGCGCAAAGACCGGGACAGTCATGAACACTGAAGCTTTCTTT
CASSAKTGTVMNTEAFF
>many|15|TRBJ1-4|.|TRBV25-1
TGTGCCAGCAGTGCCCGACAGTCAACTAATGAAAAACTGTTTTTT
CASSARQSTNEKLFF
>many|18|TRBJ1-3|.|TRBV7-2
TGTGCCAGCAGCTTAGCTGTAAGCATCTTCAGTTCTGGAAACACCATATATTTT
CASSLAVSIFSSGNTIYF
>few|14|TRBJ1-1|.|TRBV25-1
TGTGCCAGCAGTGATCCGACAGGAGACACTGAAGCTTTCTTT
CASSDPTGDTEAFF
>many|15|TRBJ2-3|.|TRBV29-1
TGCAGCGCCGACCGGGACCCCAGGGGCACAGATACGCAGTATTTT
CSADRDPRGTDTQYF
>many|12|TRBJ2-5|.|TRBV7-9
TGTGCCAGCAGCTTAATCGAAGAGACCCAGTACTTC
CASSLIEETQYF
>.|13|TRBJ1-2|TRBD1|TRBV20-1
TGCAGTGCTAGTAAACAGGGGGTGGATGGCTACACCTTC
CSASKQGVDGYTF
>many|13|TRBJ2-7|.|TRBV28
TGTGCCACCCACGATACAGGGAGGAACGAGCAGTACTTC
CATHDTGRNEQYF
>.|14|TRBJ1-2|TRBD1|TRBV20-1
TGCAGTGCTAGATCCTGGGACAGCATCTATGGCTACACCTTC
CSARSWDSIYGYTF
>many|14|TRBJ2-3|.|TRBV5-4
TGTGCCAGCAGCTTCGGCCCAGTACCAGATACGCAGTATTTT
CASSFGPVPDTQYF
>many|15|TRBJ2-3|TRBD2|TRBV11-2
TGTGCCAGCACCCGACTAGCGGGAGGCCGGGATACGCAGTATTTT
CASTRLAGGRDTQYF
>few|15|TRBJ2-2|.|TRBV7-9
TGTGCCAGCAGCACCGGGGGAGGAAGGACCGGGGAGCTGTTTTTT
CASSTGGGRTGELFF
>.|12|TRBJ2-3|.|TRBV12-3/TRBV12-4
TGTGCCAGCAGCAGGGGCCCGACGGCGCAGTATTTT
CASSRGPTAQYF
>.|14|TRBJ1-4|.|TRBV28
TGTGCCAGCGGTCTACAGGGTTTCGGAGAAAAACTGTTTTTT
CASGLQGFGEKLFF
>many|15|TRBJ2-1|.|TRBV20-1
TGCAGTGCTACCGCTAAGTTTGGACAGTACAATGAGCAGTTCTTC
CSATAKFGQYNEQFF
>few|13|TRBJ1-1|.|TRBV12-3/TRBV12-4
TGTGCCAGCAATATGAACAAGGGCACTGAAGCTTTCTTT
CASNMNKGTEAFF
>many|16|TRBJ1-1|TRBD1|TRBV7-2
TGTGCCAGCAGCTTCTTAGGGGACAGGACCTCTTCCGGAGCTTTCTTT
CASSFLGDRTSSGAFF
>many|15|TRBJ2-2|.|TRBV6-1
TGTGCCAGCAACCGGGACACTCCGTCGGGCGGGGAGCTGTTTTTT
CASNRDTPSGGELFF
>.|14|TRBJ1-1|.|TRBV25-1
TGTGCCAGCAGTGAATCTGAGGTTACCACTGAAGCTTTCTTT
CASSESEVTTEAFF
>.|16|TRBJ1-5|TRBD1|TRBV5-5
TGTGCCAGCAGCTTGGAACAAGGGGGCTTCGGTCAGCCCCAGCATTTT
CASSLEQGGFGQPQHF
>many|17|TRBJ2-3|.|TRBV7-3
TGTGCCAGCAGCTCAGGGACAACCATTGCTAGCACAGATACGCAGTATTTT
CASSSGTTIASTDTQYF